This TCR beta chain derives from a study of T cells in Graves' hyperthyroidism and ophthalmopathy. Across the whole study: Peripheral blood was secured at the point of initial diagnosis, before any treatment. Study results and caveats: Most expanded thyroid clonotypes above 0.001 recurred in blood.

Patients between 18 and 65 years old had hyperthyroidism, newly diagnosed and lasting under 2 months. TCR beta CDR3 regions were amplified from RNA transcripts. With the HTBI primer set, the TCR CDR3 went through a first round of RT-PCR. Each CDR3 protein is one row after TCRdb ran MiXCR on the multiplex PCR reads. The data contain around 350,000 distinct CDR3 sequences, around 25% of them singletons. With respect to this clonotype: Its antigen remains unknown.

CDR1 is SGHRS and CDR2 is YFSETQ in the germline V gene. The CDR3 is 15 amino acids. V was pared by 2 bases and J by 6 bases, with 5 bases of the junction left unmatched. This chain connects TRBV5-1 to TRBJ2-1, with 10 bases identical to TRBD2. The receptor was derived from a man aged 45-65 years with Graves' hyperthyroidism. The specimen was blood. The CDR3 DNA reads as TGCGCCAGCAGCTTCCTAGCGGGGGCGGGCAATGAGCAGTTCTTC. Translated: CASSFLAGAGNEQFF.